This T cell receptor beta chain was recovered during a study of blood T cell repertoires in COVID-19. Study as a whole: Donors in the United States, Italy and Spain gave samples during acute or convalescent COVID-19.

This clone was detected many times. Original processing notes: Amplified reference gene primers provided the basis for estimating nucleated cell counts. The table came from immunoSEQ multiplex PCR; TCRdb's copy has only in-frame clones and leaves some out. That table supplies the V and J calls and clone size; D and trimming were determined from the DNA. This table holds about 110,000 clones, 72% found once. Germline V lookup: CDR1 SNHLY, CDR2 FYNNEI. Trimming took off 7 bases at V and 7 bases at J, with 17 bases between the two ends. This CDR3 has 14 residues. The chain carries TRBV2 and TRBJ2-1; a possible D gene is TRBD1 (5 bases). Sequences were obtained from peripheral blood. This clonotype originated in a woman aged 60-70 years with acute or convalescent COVID-19. The CDR3 sequence: CASKADRTRNEQFF. The DNA of the CDR3 is TGTGCCAGCAAGGCGGACCGGACAAGAAATGAGCAGTTCTTC. Full variable domain (outside the CDR3, taken from reference TRBV2 and TRBJ2-1): EPEVTQTPSHQVTQMGQEVILRCVPISNHLYFYWYRQILGQKVEFLVSFYNNEISEKSEIFDDQFSVERPDGSNFTLKIRSTKLEDSAMYFCASKADRTRNEQFFGPGTRLTVL.